This is a list of T cell receptor beta chains from one sample in a study of T cells after yellow fever vaccination. TCRdb analysed the 5' RACE reads with MiXCR anew, one entry per CDR3 protein. The profile shows more than 350,000 distinct CDR3 sequences, 11% of them singletons. Here the sequenced sample was PBMCs, taken on the day of the first yellow fever vaccination. The receptors come from a young man who received the YFV17D yellow fever vaccine. Each CDR3 is given without its conserved first and last residue. Each record gives: CDR3 protein, J gene, V gene.

CDR3 protein: ASSTPGTGTIVKSNTGELF
J gene: TRBJ2-2
V gene: TRBV21-1

CDR3 protein: ASSQDPGGATGELF
J gene: TRBJ2-2
V gene: TRBV4-2

CDR3 protein: ASSFGRGEETQY
J gene: TRBJ2-5
V gene: TRBV5-1

CDR3 protein: ASHPGWGANTEAF
J gene: TRBJ1-1
V gene: TRBV5-1

CDR3 protein: ASSSWTSRTDTQY
J gene: TRBJ2-3
V gene: TRBV6-2/TRBV6-3

CDR3 protein: ASSPSGASGNEQF
J gene: TRBJ2-1
V gene: TRBV11-2

CDR3 protein: ASSPGPNVRTETQY
J gene: TRBJ2-5
V gene: TRBV13

CDR3 protein: ASKPRDNSYEQY
J gene: TRBJ2-7
V gene: TRBV7-8

CDR3 protein: ASTLRDSLH
J gene: TRBJ1-6
V gene: TRBV7-3

CDR3 protein: ASSDRDRSYEQY
J gene: TRBJ2-7
V gene: TRBV7-9

CDR3 protein: ASSLTSGQIRIPNTEAF
J gene: TRBJ1-1
V gene: TRBV5-4

CDR3 protein: ASSPLSGEKLF
J gene: TRBJ1-4
V gene: TRBV7-9

CDR3 protein: ASTRGALTPPEAF
J gene: TRBJ1-1
V gene: TRBV2

CDR3 protein: ASSLPRDGAHTGELF
J gene: TRBJ2-2
V gene: TRBV7-9

CDR3 protein: ASSFGPGDTGELF
J gene: TRBJ2-2
V gene: TRBV5-4

CDR3 protein: ASSPSTSGGTDTQY
J gene: TRBJ2-3
V gene: TRBV5-1

CDR3 protein: ASSQGTGKSRLGTGELF
J gene: TRBJ2-2
V gene: TRBV4-3

CDR3 protein: ASSFGLLTGTQY
J gene: TRBJ2-5
V gene: TRBV7-9

CDR3 protein: ASSPPGQGNQPQH
J gene: TRBJ1-5
V gene: TRBV7-2

CDR3 protein: ASSPDQAQGIQY
J gene: TRBJ2-3
V gene: TRBV12-3/TRBV12-4

CDR3 protein: ASSDSLLADHNEQF
J gene: TRBJ2-1
V gene: TRBV9

CDR3 protein: ASSETASYEAF
J gene: TRBJ1-1
V gene: TRBV5-4

CDR3 protein: ASSPSPVSYNEQF
J gene: TRBJ2-1
V gene: TRBV4-1

CDR3 protein: ASSPFANTEAF
J gene: TRBJ1-1
V gene: TRBV9

CDR3 protein: ATSDFSNEQF
J gene: TRBJ2-1
V gene: TRBV24-1

CDR3 protein: ASSSLRTAQNTEAF
J gene: TRBJ1-1
V gene: TRBV7-9

CDR3 protein: ASSSRRSGPHNEQF
J gene: TRBJ2-1
V gene: TRBV9

CDR3 protein: ASSLDFLASGATGELF
J gene: TRBJ2-2
V gene: TRBV7-6

CDR3 protein: ASSLVWMNTEAF
J gene: TRBJ1-1
V gene: TRBV7-2

CDR3 protein: ASSASSGGAIDTQY
J gene: TRBJ2-3
V gene: TRBV7-8

CDR3 protein: ASSPRGWLEQF
J gene: TRBJ2-1
V gene: TRBV18

CDR3 protein: AISASTGASEAF
J gene: TRBJ1-1
V gene: TRBV10-3

CDR3 protein: ASSLHLYYGYT
J gene: TRBJ1-2
V gene: TRBV5-8

CDR3 protein: SANLYRDQGTDTQY
J gene: TRBJ2-3
V gene: TRBV20-1

CDR3 protein: ASSLGSGRMYQETQY
J gene: TRBJ2-5
V gene: TRBV12-3/TRBV12-4

CDR3 protein: ASSLGDVSTDTQY
J gene: TRBJ2-3
V gene: TRBV5-1

CDR3 protein: ASSIIPGELF
J gene: TRBJ2-2
V gene: TRBV19

CDR3 protein: SYGRGDTQY
J gene: TRBJ2-3
V gene: TRBV29-1

CDR3 protein: ASSHGLPANTEAF
J gene: TRBJ1-1
V gene: TRBV14

CDR3 protein: ASSYGGGGGKNIQY
J gene: TRBJ2-4
V gene: TRBV6-5

CDR3 protein: ATSDARAGANVLT
J gene: TRBJ2-6
V gene: TRBV24-1

CDR3 protein: ASSQGHGGGETQY
J gene: TRBJ2-5
V gene: TRBV5-4

CDR3 protein: ASSLPGSTEAF
J gene: TRBJ1-1
V gene: TRBV28

CDR3 protein: ASSFASGETQY
J gene: TRBJ2-5
V gene: TRBV5-5

CDR3 protein: SASPGLAGEDPDTQY
J gene: TRBJ2-3
V gene: TRBV20-1

CDR3 protein: ASSHLLSRDYQETQY
J gene: TRBJ2-5
V gene: TRBV4-2

CDR3 protein: ASSIFQSTDTQY
J gene: TRBJ2-3
V gene: TRBV19

CDR3 protein: ASSLGQGRVNTEDF
J gene: TRBJ1-1
V gene: TRBV5-5

CDR3 protein: ASSPSRSTDTQY
J gene: TRBJ2-3
V gene: TRBV18

CDR3 protein: ASSGVGPSYNEQF
J gene: TRBJ2-1
V gene: TRBV25-1

CDR3 protein: ASSLGGLAGPYEQY
J gene: TRBJ2-7
V gene: TRBV7-8

CDR3 protein: ASSSFTPSADTQY
J gene: TRBJ2-3
V gene: TRBV6-5

CDR3 protein: ASSLLPGRDGTGELF
J gene: TRBJ2-2
V gene: TRBV5-1